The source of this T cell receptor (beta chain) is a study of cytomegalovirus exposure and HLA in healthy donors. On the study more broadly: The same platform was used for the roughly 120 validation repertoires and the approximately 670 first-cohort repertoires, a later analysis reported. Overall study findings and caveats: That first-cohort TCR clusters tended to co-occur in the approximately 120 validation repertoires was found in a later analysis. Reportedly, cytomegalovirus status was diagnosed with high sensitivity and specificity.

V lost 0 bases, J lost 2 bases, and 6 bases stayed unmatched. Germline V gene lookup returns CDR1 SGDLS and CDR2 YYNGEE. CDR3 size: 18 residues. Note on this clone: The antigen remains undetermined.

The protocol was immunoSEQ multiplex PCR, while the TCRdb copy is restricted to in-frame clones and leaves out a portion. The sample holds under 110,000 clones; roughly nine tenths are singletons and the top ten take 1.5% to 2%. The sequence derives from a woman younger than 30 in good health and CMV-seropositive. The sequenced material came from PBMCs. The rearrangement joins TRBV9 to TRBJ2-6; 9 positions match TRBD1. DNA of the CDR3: TGTGCCAGCAGCGTAGGGGACAGGGTTTTACCTGGGGCCAACGTCCTGACTTTC. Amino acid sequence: CASSVGDRVLPGANVLTF.